These T cell receptor beta chains were read from a single sample in a study of T cell repertoires in aging, cancer and after chemotherapy. TCRdb independently ran MiXCR on the multiplex PCR reads; one entry per CDR3 protein. This sample carries approximately 2,300 distinct CDR3 sequences, about 33% of them seen once, and the ten largest clones take about 15%. The sample consisted of blood. These receptors all come from a human donor with a solid tumor. CDR3s include the opening cysteine and the closing phenylalanine or tryptophan. Fields, in order: CDR3 DNA, CDR3 protein, D gene, J gene, V gene, clone size. A D gene is named only where the DNA matches it firmly. Clone size is stated in some rows and not others, as once, few, many or a class when expanded.

DNA: TGTGCCAGTAGTATAGGGACAGTCTATGGCTACACCTTC
CDR3: CASSIGTVYGYTF
D: -
J: TRBJ1-2
V: TRBV19
size: medium-sized

DNA: TGTGCCAGCACTCGGAGAGGGCCAAATTCACCCCTCCACTTT
CDR3: CASTRRGPNSPLHF
D: -
J: TRBJ1-6
V: TRBV6-5
size: -

DNA: TGCAGCGTGGACTGGACAGGGTTAGGCTACGAGCAGTACTTC
CDR3: CSVDWTGLGYEQYF
D: TRBD1
J: TRBJ2-7
V: TRBV29-1
size: large

DNA: TGTGCCAGCAGTTTAGTAAATCAGCCCCAGCATTTT
CDR3: CASSLVNQPQHF
D: -
J: TRBJ1-5
V: TRBV28
size: -

DNA: TGCAGTGCTAGTTCTAGCGGGGCAAGCACAGATACGCAGTATTTT
CDR3: CSASSSGASTDTQYF
D: TRBD2
J: TRBJ2-3
V: TRBV20-1
size: -

DNA: TGTGCCAGCAGCTTATTTTCGGCTACATCTAACATCAATGAGCAGTTCTTC
CDR3: CASSLFSATSNINEQFF
D: -
J: TRBJ2-1
V: TRBV5-6
size: -

DNA: TGTGCCTGGAGCTCCGGCTATGAAGCTTTCTTT
CDR3: CAWSSGYEAFF
D: -
J: TRBJ1-1
V: TRBV30
size: medium-sized

DNA: TGTGCCACCAGCAGGTCCGGGACAGGGGTACCAGAGACCCAGTACTTC
CDR3: CATSRSGTGVPETQYF
D: TRBD1
J: TRBJ2-5
V: TRBV15
size: medium-sized

DNA: TGCAGTGCCTCAACAGCGAACACCGGGGAGCTGTTTTTT
CDR3: CSASTANTGELFF
D: -
J: TRBJ2-2
V: TRBV20-1
size: -

DNA: TGTGCCAGCAGCCCACCGGGACAGGGCAATAGCGAGCAGTACTTC
CDR3: CASSPPGQGNSEQYF
D: TRBD1
J: TRBJ2-7
V: TRBV27
size: large

DNA: TGTGCCATCAGTAAAACAGATACGCAGTATTTT
CDR3: CAISKTDTQYF
D: -
J: TRBJ2-3
V: TRBV10-3
size: -

DNA: TGCGCCAGCAGCCAGACGGGCAACACCGGGGAGCTGTTTTTT
CDR3: CASSQTGNTGELFF
D: -
J: TRBJ2-2
V: TRBV4-3
size: few

DNA: TGTGCCATCAGTGGAGGAGGGTCTCATAGCAATCAGCCCCAGCATTTT
CDR3: CAISGGGSHSNQPQHF
D: -
J: TRBJ1-5
V: TRBV10-3
size: few

DNA: TGCGCCAGCAGTGAGTCGGGGCGGAATGAGCAGTTCTTC
CDR3: CASSESGRNEQFF
D: -
J: TRBJ2-1
V: TRBV10-1
size: few